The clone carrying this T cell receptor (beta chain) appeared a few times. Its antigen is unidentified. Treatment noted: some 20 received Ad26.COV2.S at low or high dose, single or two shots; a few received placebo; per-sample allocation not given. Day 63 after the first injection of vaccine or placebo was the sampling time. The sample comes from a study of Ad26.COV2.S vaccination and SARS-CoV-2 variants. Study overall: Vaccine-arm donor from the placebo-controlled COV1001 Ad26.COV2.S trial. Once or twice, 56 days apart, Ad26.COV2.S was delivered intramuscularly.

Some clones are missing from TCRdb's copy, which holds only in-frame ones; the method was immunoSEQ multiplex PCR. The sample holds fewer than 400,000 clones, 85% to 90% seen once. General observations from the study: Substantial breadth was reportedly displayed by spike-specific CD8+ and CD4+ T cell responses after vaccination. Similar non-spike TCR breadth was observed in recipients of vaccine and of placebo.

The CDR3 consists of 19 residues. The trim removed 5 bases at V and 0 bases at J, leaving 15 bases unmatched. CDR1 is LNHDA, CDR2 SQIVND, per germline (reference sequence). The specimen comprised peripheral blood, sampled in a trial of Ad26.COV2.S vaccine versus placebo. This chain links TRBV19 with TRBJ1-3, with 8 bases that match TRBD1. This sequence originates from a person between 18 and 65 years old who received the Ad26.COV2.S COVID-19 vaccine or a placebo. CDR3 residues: CASSGQGQVSPHSGNTIYF. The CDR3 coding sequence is TGTGCCAGTAGTGGCCAGGGACAGGTTAGTCCGCACTCTGGAAACACCATATATTTT.